What follows are 15 T cell receptor beta chains derived from one specimen sequenced in a study of T cell changes during pregnancy in multiple sclerosis. Clones were read by immunoSEQ multiplex PCR, and TCRdb kept only the in-frame ones, dropping some. The sample consists of about 40,000 clones, around 90% of them appearing once. The sequencing here drew on CD4+ T cells from peripheral blood mononuclear cells, taken in the third trimester of pregnancy. These receptors came from a female donor with multiple sclerosis, enrolled in a pregnancy study.

This sequence joins TRBV4-2 and TRBJ1-5; TRBD1 matches at 7 bases. The J segment lost 0 bases and the V segment lost 1 base, leaving 9 bases of the junction unmatched. The germline V gene encodes CDR1 LGHNA and CDR2 YNFKEQ. The length of the CDR3 is 18 residues. Written as DNA, the CDR3 is TGTGCCAGCAGCCAAGCCGGGACAGCGATTTATAGCAATCAGCCCCAGCATTTT. Translating it yields CASSQAGTAIYSNQPQHF.

This chain connects TRBV6-6 to TRBJ2-3; a weak D match, TRBD1 (7 bases). Germline V gives CDR1 MNHNY, CDR2 SVGAGI (reference sequence). V was clipped by 0 bases and J by 2 bases, with 12 bases between them. The CDR3 consists of 16 residues. The CDR3 is CASSYSGGGYTDTQYF. CDR3 DNA: TGTGCCAGCAGTTACTCTGGAGGGGGCTACACAGATACGCAGTATTTT.

The chain carries TRBV5-1 and TRBJ2-1; 12 bases fit TRBD2. Looked up from germline, CDR1 is SGHRS and CDR2 is YFSETQ. The CDR3 covers 15 residues. V dropped 2 bases and J dropped 7; count of bases not matched to a gene: 4. This CDR3 is CASSLSLAGGNEQFF. CDR3 coding DNA: TGCGCCAGCAGCTTAAGTCTAGCGGGAGGGAATGAGCAGTTCTTC.

This clone appeared a single time. The J gene is TRBJ2-1, the V gene TRBV19, with 8 bases matching TRBD1. Germline lookup yields CDR1 LNHDA and CDR2 SQIVND (reference sequence). The CDR3 spans 14 residues. V lost 5 bases and J lost 11; bases outside the gene matches: 11. For the CDR3, the DNA is TGTGCCAGTAGTCCAAGAGTGACAGGGGACCAGCAGTTCTTC. Translated, it gives CASSPRVTGDQQFF.

This clone has a handful of counts. V usage is TRBV11-2 and J usage is TRBJ1-3; D ambiguous. Trimming shortened V by 5 bases and J by 4 bases, and 12 bases separated the two germline ends. CDR1 and CDR2 (germline): SGHAT, FQNNGV. The CDR3 contains 14 residues. Here the CDR3 DNA reads TGTGCCAGCAGCCGACAATCGCGAGGAAACACCATATATTTT. This encodes CASSRQSRGNTIYF. Together with reference TRBV11-2 and TRBJ1-3, the CDR3 gives the full variable domain: EAGVAQSPRYKIIEKRQSVAFWCNPISGHATLYWYQQILGQGPKLLIQFQNNGVVDDSQLPKDRFSAERLKGVDSTLKIQPAKLEDSAVYLCASSRQSRGNTIYFGEGSWLTVV.

This clone was seen a single time. The chain recombines TRBV7-2 with TRBJ2-2; TRBD2 matches at 11 bases. The CDR3 loop spans 15 amino acids. The germline V gene has CDR1 SGHTA and CDR2 FQGNSA. The J segment lost 10 bases and the V segment lost 5 bases, leaving 9 bases of the junction unmatched. The CDR3 region is CASSGRLAGLEELFF. The CDR3 coding sequence is TGTGCCAGCAGCGGTAGACTAGCGGGATTGGAGGAGCTGTTTTTT.

The chain carries TRBV28 and TRBJ2-7, with 9 bases lining up with TRBD1. The germline gives CDR1 MDHEN, CDR2 SYDVKM. The CDR3 consists of 12 residues. V shed 9 bases and J 2 bases; nucleotides not matched to a gene: 2. CDR3: CASTGGPYEQYF. The CDR3 nucleotides read TGTGCCAGTACAGGGGGCCCCTACGAGCAGTACTTC.

The chain couples TRBV5-1 to TRBJ1-1; D is ambiguous. Trimming pared 1 base from V and 5 bases from J, leaving 15 bases between. The V gene's germline CDR1 is SGHRS and CDR2 YFSETQ. The CDR3 has 15 amino acids. The DNA of the CDR3 is TGCGCCAGCAGCTTGAGGACGGGGAGTGGGACTGAAGCTTTCTTT. It codes for CASSLRTGSGTEAFF.

This clone was seen a single time. The chain joins TRBV5-4 to TRBJ2-2; tentative D call: TRBD2 (5 bases). The germline V gene encodes CDR1 SGHNT and CDR2 YYREEE (reference sequence). CDR3 length equals 13 residues. The germline V and J ends were trimmed by 4 bases and 7 bases, with 11 bases remaining between them. The CDR3 coding sequence is TGTGCCAGCAGCCTAGACTATGTCGGGGAGCTGTTTTTT. It yields the protein CASSLDYVGELFF.

The chain has TRBV6-6 and TRBJ2-7; 9 bases line up with TRBD2. Germline V lookup: CDR1 MNHNY, CDR2 SVGAGI (reference sequence). This CDR3 spans 15 amino acids. V shed 4 bases and J 2 bases; nucleotides not matched to a gene: 6. The CDR3 DNA sequence: TGTGCCAGCAGTTCTCAGACTAGCGGTACCTACGAGCAGTACTTC. Protein product: CASSSQTSGTYEQYF.

V and J are TRBV5-1 and TRBJ2-3; 12 bases map to TRBD1. The CDR3 runs to 18 residues. Germline lookup yields CDR1 SGHRS and CDR2 YFSETQ. V was clipped by 2 bases and J by 3 bases; unmatched bases: 10. CDR3 nucleotides: TGCGCCAGCAGCTTCCAGGGGACAGGGGGCTTCGCTACAGATACGCAGTATTTT. The encoded protein is CASSFQGTGGFATDTQYF.

The chain recombines TRBV19 with TRBJ2-1; D uncertain. Trimming cost V 2 bases and J 8 bases, with 4 bases left between them. Germline V gene lookup returns CDR1 LNHDA and CDR2 SQIVND (reference sequence). This CDR3 is 11 amino acids long. The CDR3: CASSISDEQFF. As DNA, the CDR3 is TGTGCCAGTAGTATATCAGATGAGCAGTTCTTC.

The chain uses TRBV19 and TRBJ1-1; no clear D gene. This CDR3 region has 15 residues. Germline values: CDR1 LNHDA, CDR2 SQIVND (reference sequence). The V end was cut by 3 bases, the J end by 0 bases, with 11 bases between. The CDR3 DNA follows: TGTGCCAGTAGTATCGTCGGGATCATGAACACTGAAGCTTTCTTT. This encodes CASSIVGIMNTEAFF.

DNA of the CDR3: TGCGCCAGCAGCCAAGATGGGCGACAGGGAATATCCCAGTACTTC. This encodes CASSQDGRQGISQYF. This rearrangement joins TRBV4-1 to TRBJ2-5; 7 positions agree with TRBD1. J gave up 9 bases and V 0 bases, and 10 bases lay outside the gene matches. This CDR3 has 15 amino acids. The germline V gene encodes CDR1 MGHRA and CDR2 YSYEKL.

V is TRBV2 and J is TRBJ2-7, with 8 bases fitting TRBD1. The J segment lost 0 bases and the V segment lost 6 bases, leaving 7 bases of the junction unmatched. CDR1 is SNHLY and CDR2 is FYNNEI in the germline V gene. The CDR3 has 15 amino acids. CDR3 nucleotide sequence: TGTGCCAGCAGAGACGGACAGGGAGACTCCTACGAGCAGTACTTC. Protein: CASRDGQGDSYEQYF.